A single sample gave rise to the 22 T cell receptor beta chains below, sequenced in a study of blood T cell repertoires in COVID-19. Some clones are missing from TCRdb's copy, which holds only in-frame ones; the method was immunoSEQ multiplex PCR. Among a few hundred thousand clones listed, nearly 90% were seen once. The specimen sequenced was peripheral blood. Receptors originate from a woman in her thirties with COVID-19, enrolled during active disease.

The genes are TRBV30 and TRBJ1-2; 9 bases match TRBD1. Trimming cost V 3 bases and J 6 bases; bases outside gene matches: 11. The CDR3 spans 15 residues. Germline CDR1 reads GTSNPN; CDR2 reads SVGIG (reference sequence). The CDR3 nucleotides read TGTGCCTGGAGCTATACGACCGGGACAGGGCATGGCTACACCTTC. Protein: CAWSYTTGTGHGYTF.

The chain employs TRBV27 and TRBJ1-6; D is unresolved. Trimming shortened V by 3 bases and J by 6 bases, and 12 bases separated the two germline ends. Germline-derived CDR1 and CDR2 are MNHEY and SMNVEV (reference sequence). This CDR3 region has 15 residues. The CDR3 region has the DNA TGTGCCAGCAGTTTTTTGGCCGAGGGTAATTCACCCCTCCACTTT. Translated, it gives CASSFLAEGNSPLHF.

The CDR3 is CASSDVSLMSWSEQYF. The CDR3 DNA reads as TGTGCCAGCAGTGATGTTAGTCTCATGAGTTGGAGCGAGCAGTACTTC. The V gene is TRBV2, the J gene TRBJ2-7; D ambiguous. Germline V gene lookup returns CDR1 SNHLY and CDR2 FYNNEI. The CDR3 is 16 residues long. V dropped 3 bases and J dropped 6 bases, with 21 bases sitting between them.

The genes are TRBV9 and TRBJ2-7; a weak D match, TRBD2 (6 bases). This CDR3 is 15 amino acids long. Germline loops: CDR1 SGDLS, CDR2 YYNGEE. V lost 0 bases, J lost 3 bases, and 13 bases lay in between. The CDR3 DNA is TGTGCCAGCAGCGTAGGGGGGGAATCGGGCTACGAGCAGTACTTC. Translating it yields CASSVGGESGYEQYF.

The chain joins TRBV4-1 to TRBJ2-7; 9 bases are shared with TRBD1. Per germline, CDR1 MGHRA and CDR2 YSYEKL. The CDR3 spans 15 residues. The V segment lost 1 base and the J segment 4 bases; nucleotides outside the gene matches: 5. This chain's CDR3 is CASSQALQGAYEQYV. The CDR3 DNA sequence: TGCGCCAGCAGCCAAGCGCTACAGGGGGCATACGAGCAGTACGTC.

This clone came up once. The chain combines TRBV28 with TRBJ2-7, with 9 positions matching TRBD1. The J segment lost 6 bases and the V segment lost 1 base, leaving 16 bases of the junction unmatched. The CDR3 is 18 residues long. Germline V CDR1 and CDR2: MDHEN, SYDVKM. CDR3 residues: CASSLYSPRGGQGREQYV. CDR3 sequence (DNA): TGTGCCAGCAGTTTATATAGCCCTCGAGGAGGACAGGGGCGCGAGCAGTACGTC.

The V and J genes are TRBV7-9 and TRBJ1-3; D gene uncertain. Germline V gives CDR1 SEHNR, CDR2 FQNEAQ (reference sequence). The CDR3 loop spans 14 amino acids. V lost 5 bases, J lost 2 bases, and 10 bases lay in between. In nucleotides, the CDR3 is TGTGCCAGCAGCCCGCAGGTGACTGGAAACACCATATATTTT. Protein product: CASSPQVTGNTIYF.

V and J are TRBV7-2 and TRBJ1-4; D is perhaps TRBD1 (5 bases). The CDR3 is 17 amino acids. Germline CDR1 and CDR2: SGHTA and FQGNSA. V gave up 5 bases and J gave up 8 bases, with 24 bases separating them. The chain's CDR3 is CASSIGIGPGRGEKLFF. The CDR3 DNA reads TGTGCCAGCAGCATAGGAATCGGACCAGGGCGGGGGGAAAAACTGTTTTTT.

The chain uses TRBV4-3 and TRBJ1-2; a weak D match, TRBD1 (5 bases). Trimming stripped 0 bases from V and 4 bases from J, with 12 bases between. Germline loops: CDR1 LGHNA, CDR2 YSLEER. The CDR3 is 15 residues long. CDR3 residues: CASSQEHQGTYGYTF. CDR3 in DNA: TGCGCCAGCAGCCAAGAGCACCAGGGAACCTATGGCTACACCTTC.

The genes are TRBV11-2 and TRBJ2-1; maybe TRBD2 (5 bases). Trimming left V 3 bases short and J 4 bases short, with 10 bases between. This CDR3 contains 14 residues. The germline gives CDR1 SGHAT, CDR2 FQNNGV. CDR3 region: CASSFEGLYNEQFF. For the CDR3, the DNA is TGTGCCAGCAGCTTCGAAGGACTTTACAATGAGCAGTTCTTC.

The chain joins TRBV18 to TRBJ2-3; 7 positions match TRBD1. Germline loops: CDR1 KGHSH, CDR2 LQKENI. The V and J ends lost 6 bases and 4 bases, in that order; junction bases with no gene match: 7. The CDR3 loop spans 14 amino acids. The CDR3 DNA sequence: TGTGCCAGCTCCCGGGACAGTCCCCCAGATACGCAGTATTTT. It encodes CASSRDSPPDTQYF.

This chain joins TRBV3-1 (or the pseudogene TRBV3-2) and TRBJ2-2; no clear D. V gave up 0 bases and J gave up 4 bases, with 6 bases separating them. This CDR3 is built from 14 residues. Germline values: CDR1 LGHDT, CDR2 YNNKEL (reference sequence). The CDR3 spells CASSQDAVTGELFF. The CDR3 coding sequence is TGTGCCAGCAGCCAAGATGCGGTCACCGGGGAGCTGTTTTTT.

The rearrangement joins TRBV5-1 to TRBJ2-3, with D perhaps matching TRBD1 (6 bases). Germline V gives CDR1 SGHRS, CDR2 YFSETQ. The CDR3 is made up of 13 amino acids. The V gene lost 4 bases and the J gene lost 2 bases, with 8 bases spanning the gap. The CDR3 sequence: CASSRDNTDTQYF. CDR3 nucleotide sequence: TGCGCCAGCAGCCGGGACAACACAGATACGCAGTATTTT.

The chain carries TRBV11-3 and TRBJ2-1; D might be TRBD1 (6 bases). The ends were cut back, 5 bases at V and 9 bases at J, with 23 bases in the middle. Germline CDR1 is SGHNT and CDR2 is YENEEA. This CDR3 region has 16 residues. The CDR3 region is CASSKQTGTTVGEQFF. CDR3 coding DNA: TGTGCCAGCAGCAAACAAACCGGGACAACGGTCGGTGAGCAGTTCTTC.

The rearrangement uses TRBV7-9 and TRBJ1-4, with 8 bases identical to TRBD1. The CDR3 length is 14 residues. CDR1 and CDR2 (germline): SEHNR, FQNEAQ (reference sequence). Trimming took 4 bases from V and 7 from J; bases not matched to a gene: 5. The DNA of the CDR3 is TGTGCCAGCAGCTGGGGACAGGAAGGTGAAAAACTGTTTTTT. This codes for CASSWGQEGEKLFF.

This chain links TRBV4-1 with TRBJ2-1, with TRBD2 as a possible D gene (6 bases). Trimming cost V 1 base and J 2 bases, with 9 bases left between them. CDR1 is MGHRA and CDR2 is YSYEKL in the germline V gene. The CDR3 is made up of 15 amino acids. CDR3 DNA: TGCGCCAGCAGCCAAGTTGCGGGGACCTACAATGAGCAGTTCTTC. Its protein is CASSQVAGTYNEQFF.

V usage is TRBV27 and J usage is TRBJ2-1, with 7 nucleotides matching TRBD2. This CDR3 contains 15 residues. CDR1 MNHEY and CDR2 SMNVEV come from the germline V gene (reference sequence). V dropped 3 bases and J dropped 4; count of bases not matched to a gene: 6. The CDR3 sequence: CASSFLAGEYNEQFF. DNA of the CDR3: TGTGCCAGCAGTTTTTTGGCGGGGGAATACAATGAGCAGTTCTTC.

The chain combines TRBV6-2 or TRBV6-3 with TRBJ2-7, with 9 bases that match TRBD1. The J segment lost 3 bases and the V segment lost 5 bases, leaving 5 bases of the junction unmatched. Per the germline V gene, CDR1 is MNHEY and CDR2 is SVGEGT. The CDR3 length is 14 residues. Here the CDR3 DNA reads TGTGCCAGCAGTCAAAACAGGGGGCACTACGAGCAGTACGTC. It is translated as CASSQNRGHYEQYV.

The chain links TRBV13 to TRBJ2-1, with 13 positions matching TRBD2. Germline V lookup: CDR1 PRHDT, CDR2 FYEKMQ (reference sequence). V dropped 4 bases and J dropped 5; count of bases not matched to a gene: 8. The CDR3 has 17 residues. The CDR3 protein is CASSYGLAGAENNEQFF. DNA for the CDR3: TGTGCCAGCAGCTACGGACTAGCGGGGGCCGAAAACAATGAGCAGTTCTTC.

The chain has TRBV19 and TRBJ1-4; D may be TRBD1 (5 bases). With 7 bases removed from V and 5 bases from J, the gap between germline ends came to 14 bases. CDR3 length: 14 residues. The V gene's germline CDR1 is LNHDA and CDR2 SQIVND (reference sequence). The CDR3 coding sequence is TGTGCCAGTAACCCTGGGGGGTACAATGAAAAACTGTTTTTT. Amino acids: CASNPGGYNEKLFF. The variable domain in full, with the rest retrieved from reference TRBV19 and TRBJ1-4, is DGGITQSPKYLFRKEGQNVTLSCEQNLNHDAMYWYRQDPGQGLRLIYYSQIVNDFQKGDIAEGYSVSREKKESFPLTVTSAQKNPTAFYLCASNPGGYNEKLFFGSGTQLSVL.

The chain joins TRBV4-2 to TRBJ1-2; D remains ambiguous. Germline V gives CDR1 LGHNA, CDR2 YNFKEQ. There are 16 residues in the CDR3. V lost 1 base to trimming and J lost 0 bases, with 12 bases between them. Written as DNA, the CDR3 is TGTGCCAGCAGCCAAGTATATCCGTTAGCTAACTATGGCTACACCTTC. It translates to CASSQVYPLANYGYTF.

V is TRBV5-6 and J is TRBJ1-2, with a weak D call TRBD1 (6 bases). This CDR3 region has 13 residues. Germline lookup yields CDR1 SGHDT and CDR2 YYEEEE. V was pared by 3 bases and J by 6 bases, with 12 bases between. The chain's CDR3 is CASSSTGLDGYTF. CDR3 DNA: TGTGCCAGCAGCTCCACAGGGTTGGATGGCTACACCTTC.